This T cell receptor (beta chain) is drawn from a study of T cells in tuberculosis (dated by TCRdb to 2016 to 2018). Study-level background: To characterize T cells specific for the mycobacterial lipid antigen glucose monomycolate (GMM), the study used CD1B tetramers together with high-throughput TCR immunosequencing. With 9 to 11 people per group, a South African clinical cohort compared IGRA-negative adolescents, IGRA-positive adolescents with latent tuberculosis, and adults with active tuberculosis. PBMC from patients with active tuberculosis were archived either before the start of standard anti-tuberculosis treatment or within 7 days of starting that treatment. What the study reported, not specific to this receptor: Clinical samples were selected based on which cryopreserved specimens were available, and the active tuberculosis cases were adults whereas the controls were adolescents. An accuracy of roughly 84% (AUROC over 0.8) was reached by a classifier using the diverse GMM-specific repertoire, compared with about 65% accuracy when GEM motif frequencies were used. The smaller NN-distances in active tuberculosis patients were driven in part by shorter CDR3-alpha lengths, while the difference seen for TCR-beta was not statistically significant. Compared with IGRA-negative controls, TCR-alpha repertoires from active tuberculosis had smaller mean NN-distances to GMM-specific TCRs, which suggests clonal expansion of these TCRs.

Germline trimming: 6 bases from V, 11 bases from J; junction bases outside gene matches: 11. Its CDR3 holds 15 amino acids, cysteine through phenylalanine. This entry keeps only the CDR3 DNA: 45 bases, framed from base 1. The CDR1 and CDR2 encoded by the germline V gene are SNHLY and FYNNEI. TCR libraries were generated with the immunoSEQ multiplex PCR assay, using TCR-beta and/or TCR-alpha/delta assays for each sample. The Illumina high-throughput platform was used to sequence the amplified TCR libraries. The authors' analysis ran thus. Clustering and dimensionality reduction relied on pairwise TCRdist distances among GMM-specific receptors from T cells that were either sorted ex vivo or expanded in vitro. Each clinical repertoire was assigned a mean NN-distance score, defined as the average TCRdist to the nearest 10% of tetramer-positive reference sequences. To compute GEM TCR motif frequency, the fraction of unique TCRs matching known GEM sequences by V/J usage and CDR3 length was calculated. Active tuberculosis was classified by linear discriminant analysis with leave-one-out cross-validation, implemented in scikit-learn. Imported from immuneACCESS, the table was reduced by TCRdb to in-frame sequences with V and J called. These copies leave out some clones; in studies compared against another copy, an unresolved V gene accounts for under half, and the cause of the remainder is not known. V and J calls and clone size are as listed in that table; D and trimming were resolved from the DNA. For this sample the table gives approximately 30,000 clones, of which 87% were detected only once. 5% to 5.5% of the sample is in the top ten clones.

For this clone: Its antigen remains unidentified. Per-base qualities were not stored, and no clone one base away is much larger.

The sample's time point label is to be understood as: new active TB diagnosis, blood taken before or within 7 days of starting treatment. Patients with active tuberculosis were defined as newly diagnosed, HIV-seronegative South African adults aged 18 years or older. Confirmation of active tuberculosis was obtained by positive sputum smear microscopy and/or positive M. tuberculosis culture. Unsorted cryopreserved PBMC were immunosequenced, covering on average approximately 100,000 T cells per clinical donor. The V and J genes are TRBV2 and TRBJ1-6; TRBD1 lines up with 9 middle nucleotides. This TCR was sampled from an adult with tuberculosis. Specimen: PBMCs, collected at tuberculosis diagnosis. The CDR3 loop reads CASRPLTGGAPPLHF. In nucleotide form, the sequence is TGTGCCAGCAGACCTTTGACAGGGGGAGCGCCACCCCTCCACTTT.